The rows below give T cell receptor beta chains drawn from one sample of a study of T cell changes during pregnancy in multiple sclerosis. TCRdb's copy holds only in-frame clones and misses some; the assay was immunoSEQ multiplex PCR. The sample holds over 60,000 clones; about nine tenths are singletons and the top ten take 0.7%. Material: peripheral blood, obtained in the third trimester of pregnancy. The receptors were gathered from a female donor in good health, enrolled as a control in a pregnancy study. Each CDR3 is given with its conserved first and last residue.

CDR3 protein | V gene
CASSLAADHTDTQYF | TRBV5-5
CASSLTGYEQYF | TRBV7-9
CASSLQGPLAPEAFF | TRBV7-2
CASSNEAGANTEAFF | TRBV6-4
CAWRGGQGRYYGYTF | TRBV30
CASSISGGEYSPLHF | TRBV7-9
CASSPSELAGLNEQFF | TRBV28
CASSVDGGALTDTQYF | TRBV9
CASSIDRGYEQFF | TRBV19
CASSLNRGLEQYF | TRBV13
CASSFEIQAGADYGYTF | TRBV5-6
CASSKDRGPYNEQFF | TRBV2
CASSYSTGFGGYTF | TRBV6-5
CASSISAGKNEQYF | TRBV19
CASNSGTANTGELFF | TRBV19
CASSGEGQADEQFF | TRBV5-1
CASSVDPEMNTEAFF | TRBV9